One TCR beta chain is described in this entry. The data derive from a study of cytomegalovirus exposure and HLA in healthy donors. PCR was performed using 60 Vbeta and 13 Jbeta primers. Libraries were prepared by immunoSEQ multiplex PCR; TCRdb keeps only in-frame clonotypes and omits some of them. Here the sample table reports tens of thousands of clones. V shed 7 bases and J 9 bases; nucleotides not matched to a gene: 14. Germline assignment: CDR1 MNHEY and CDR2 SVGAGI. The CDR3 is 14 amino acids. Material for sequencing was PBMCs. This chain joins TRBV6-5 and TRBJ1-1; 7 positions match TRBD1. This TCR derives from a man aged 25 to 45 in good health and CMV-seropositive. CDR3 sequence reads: CASNPTKSQGQAFF. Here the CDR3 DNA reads TGTGCCAGCAATCCCACTAAATCACAGGGGCAAGCTTTCTTT.